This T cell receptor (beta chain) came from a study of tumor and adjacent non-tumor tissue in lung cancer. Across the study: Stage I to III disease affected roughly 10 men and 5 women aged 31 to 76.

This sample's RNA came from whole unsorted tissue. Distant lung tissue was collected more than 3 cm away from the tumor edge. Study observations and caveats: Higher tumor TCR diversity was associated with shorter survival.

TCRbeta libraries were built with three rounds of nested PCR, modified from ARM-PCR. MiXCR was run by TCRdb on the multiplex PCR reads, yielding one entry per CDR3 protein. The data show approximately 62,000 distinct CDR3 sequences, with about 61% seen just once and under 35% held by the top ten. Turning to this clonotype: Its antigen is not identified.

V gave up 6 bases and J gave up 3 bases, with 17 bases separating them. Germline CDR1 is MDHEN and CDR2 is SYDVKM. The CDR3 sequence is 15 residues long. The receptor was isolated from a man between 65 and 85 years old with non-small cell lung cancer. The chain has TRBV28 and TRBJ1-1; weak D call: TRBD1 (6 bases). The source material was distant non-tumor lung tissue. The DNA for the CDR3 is TGTGCCAGCAGGGTGAAACAGGGACCTTACACTGAAGCTTTCTTT. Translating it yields CASRVKQGPYTEAFF.